This T cell receptor beta chain was sequenced for a study of T cell repertoires in cytomegalovirus infection. At the level of the study: Based on public TCR beta signatures, there were indications of CMV infection and of a matching HLA type.

A remark on this clonotype: Antigen: not known.

Each CDR3 protein gets one entry after TCRdb re-called the reads with MiXCR. Of nearly 700,000 distinct CDR3 sequences listed, 33% are singletons. J was trimmed by 5 bases and V by 4 bases; bases with no gene match: 7. The germline V gene has CDR1 SGHTA and CDR2 FQGNSA. CDR3 size: 14 residues. This TCR was sampled from a human donor in good health (CMV status not recorded). Some clones in this sample may be carry-over from other donors' samples. The chain links TRBV7-2 to TRBJ2-5; 7 positions agree with TRBD2. The specimen was cultured PBMCs, collected from culture after CMV antigen stimulation. CDR3 protein: CASSSQAGRETQYF. CDR3 sequence (DNA): TGTGCCAGCAGCTCCCAAGCGGGAAGGGAGACCCAGTACTTC.